Here is one TCR beta chain with its context. The data derive from a study of T cells in Graves' hyperthyroidism and ophthalmopathy. TCR beta CDR3 regions were amplified from RNA transcripts. A first-round RT-PCR of the TCR CDR3 used the HTBI primer set. TCRdb used MiXCR to reprocess the multiplex PCR reads, holding one entry per CDR3 protein. The data hold about 340,000 distinct CDR3 sequences, with roughly a fifth observed a single time. Out of approximately 10 ml of fresh peripheral blood came the PBMCs. Looked up from germline, CDR1 is MNHNS and CDR2 is SASEGT. This CDR3 has 15 residues. V lost 6 bases to trimming and J lost 5 bases, with 19 bases between them.

The clonotype comes from a woman aged 45-65 years with Graves' hyperthyroidism. The specimen sequenced was blood. The gene calls are TRBV6-1 and TRBJ2-5, with no clear D. CDR3 sequence: CASRRERLTKETQYF. CDR3 nucleotide sequence: TGTGCCAGCAGAAGAGAACGCCTGACGAAGGAGACCCAGTACTTC.